This passage covers 20 T cell receptor beta chains from one sample sequenced in a study of blood T cell repertoires in COVID-19 (TCRdb year 2020). Library construction relied on the immunoSEQ multiplex PCR assay. The clones in this table, taken by TCRdb from immuneACCESS, are in-frame only. Not every clone is retained; where verified, under half of the shortfall comes from an unresolved V gene, and the cause of the rest is unknown. This sample has approximately 50,000 clones in its table, and about 90% of those were observed once. The ten biggest clones cover approximately 4.7% of the sample. The source material was peripheral blood. The receptor source for this set is a human donor in a cohort sampled during active COVID-19.

The V call is TRBV6-6, the J call TRBJ2-2, with TRBD2 as a possible D gene (5 bases). Deletions cut 7 bases from V and 1 base from J, with 10 bases between. The CDR3 is made up of 14 amino acids. Germline V gene data show CDR1 as MNHNY and CDR2 as SVGAGI (reference sequence). The CDR3 nucleotides read TGTGCCAGCATCGAGCGGAAGAACACCGGGGAGCTGTTTTTT. As protein: CASIERKNTGELFF.

The chain is built from TRBV5-1 and TRBJ1-1; D not resolved. From germline, CDR1 is SGHRS and CDR2 YFSETQ. The V gene lost 0 bases and the J gene lost 8 bases, with 11 bases spanning the gap. This CDR3 has 13 residues. CDR3 in DNA: TGCGCCAGCAGCTTGGAAGTTGGCAGGGAAGCTTTCTTT. It encodes CASSLEVGREAFF.

The CDR3 here is CASSPLAGGAYEQYF. DNA of the CDR3: TGTGCCAGCTCACCCTTAGCGGGAGGGGCCTACGAGCAGTACTTC. The chain joins TRBV18 to TRBJ2-7; TRBD2 agrees at 11 bases. From germline, CDR1 is KGHSH and CDR2 LQKENI. The CDR3 runs to 15 residues. V dropped 3 bases and J dropped 2; count of bases not matched to a gene: 3.

The sample holds a few counts of this clone. The genes are TRBV29-1 and TRBJ2-2, with D maybe TRBD2 (5 bases). The CDR3 sequence is 12 residues long. Germline CDR1 is SQVTM and CDR2 is ANQGSEA. V lost 7 bases and J lost 6, with 12 bases in between. DNA of the CDR3: TGCAGCGGAATCGAGGGTCCCGGGGAGCTGTTTTTT. This encodes CSGIEGPGELFF.

The chain couples TRBV9 to TRBJ2-2, with TRBD2 as a possible D gene (6 bases). This CDR3 contains 14 residues. V was pared by 5 bases and J by 4 bases, with 12 bases between. Per the germline V gene, CDR1 is SGDLS and CDR2 is YYNGEE. The CDR3 coding sequence is TGTGCCAGCAGTCCGGCGGGGCTCACCGGGGAGCTGTTTTTT. It encodes CASSPAGLTGELFF.

This rearrangement joins TRBV27 to TRBJ2-3, with TRBD1 matching 9 bases. Germline trimming cut 6 bases from V and 3 bases from J; bases unmatched to any gene: 4. CDR3 size: 14 residues. CDR1 and CDR2 (germline): MNHEY, SMNVEV (reference sequence). Here the CDR3 DNA reads TGTGCCAGCAGCCGGGACAGGGAAACAGATACGCAGTATTTT. Translation gives CASSRDRETDTQYF.

This clone was recorded once. The chain recombines TRBV6-2 or TRBV6-3 with TRBJ2-2, with D perhaps TRBD1 (5 bases). The CDR3 consists of 13 residues. The V end was cut by 6 bases, the J end by 8 bases, with 13 bases between. The germline CDR1 and CDR2 sequences are MNHEY and SVGEGT. The CDR3 DNA sequence: TGTGCCAGCAGCGTGCAGGGTTCTGGGGAGCTGTTTTTT. Protein: CASSVQGSGELFF.

The chain employs TRBV6-5 and TRBJ1-3, with 7 bases matching TRBD1. This CDR3 spans 14 amino acids. V lost 6 bases and J lost 2; bases outside the gene matches: 4. Looked up from germline, CDR1 is MNHEY and CDR2 is SVGAGI. The CDR3 DNA sequence: TGTGCCAGCAGCCGTGGACAGGCTGGAAACACCATATATTTT. It specifies CASSRGQAGNTIYF.

This clone has just one count. The chain joins TRBV7-8 to TRBJ1-5; D not resolved. The CDR3 covers 18 residues. V was clipped by 4 bases and J by 4 bases, with 23 bases between them. CDR1 and CDR2 from the germline V gene are SGHVS and FQNEAQ. The CDR3 DNA sequence: TGTGCCAGCAGCTGGACTAGAGGAGAAGGAGGTGGAAATCAGCCCCAGCATTTT. Its protein is CASSWTRGEGGGNQPQHF.

The chain employs TRBV7-2 and TRBJ2-5; TRBD2 agrees at 8 bases. Germline values: CDR1 SGHTA, CDR2 FQGNSA. This CDR3 spans 16 amino acids. V was pared by 2 bases and J by 4 bases, with 9 bases of the junction left unmatched. CDR3 residues: CASSLRWREEVETQYF. CDR3 coding DNA: TGTGCCAGCAGCTTACGGTGGCGGGAGGAGGTAGAGACCCAGTACTTC.

The V gene is TRBV5-6, the J gene TRBJ2-5, with D perhaps TRBD2 (5 bases). This CDR3 has 16 residues. The V gene lost 1 base and the J gene lost 2 bases, with 15 bases spanning the gap. Looked up from germline, CDR1 is SGHDT and CDR2 is YYEEEE. The CDR3 coding sequence is TGTGCCAGCAGCTTGTTAAGCGGATTGATGCAAGAGACCCAGTACTTC. Translating it yields CASSLLSGLMQETQYF.

The rearrangement uses TRBV3-1 (or the pseudogene TRBV3-2) and TRBJ2-7, with D possibly TRBD2 on 6 matching bases. V was trimmed by 2 bases and J by 6 bases, leaving 17 bases between them. CDR1 LGHDT and CDR2 YNNKEL come from the germline V gene (reference sequence). CDR3 length: 15 residues. The CDR3 reads CASSQFAGTRVEQYF. The CDR3 bases are TGTGCCAGCAGCCAATTTGCGGGAACCAGAGTCGAGCAGTACTTC.

This sequence joins TRBV5-8 and TRBJ2-3; D is uncertain. CDR3 length: 13 amino acids. Germline V gives CDR1 SGHTS, CDR2 YDEGEE. V gave up 4 bases and J gave up 2 bases, with 8 bases separating them. DNA of the CDR3: TGTGCCAGCAGCCCGCAGAACACAGATACGCAGTATTTT. Its translation: CASSPQNTDTQYF.

The chain links TRBV2 to TRBJ2-7; 12 nucleotides agree with TRBD2. CDR3 length: 15 residues. The germline V gene encodes CDR1 SNHLY and CDR2 FYNNEI. V lost 7 bases, J lost 4 bases, and 8 bases stayed unmatched. The CDR3 DNA follows: TGTGCCAGCACCTTGACTAGCGGGAGCCTTTACGAGCAGTACTTC. Its translation is CASTLTSGSLYEQYF.

The chain links TRBV7-2 to TRBJ1-1; no clear D. The CDR3 is 13 amino acids. Germline V lookup: CDR1 SGHTA, CDR2 FQGNSA. Deletions cut 5 bases from V and 4 bases from J, with 11 bases between. The CDR3 DNA is TGTGCCAGCAGCACGGGTCGGGGCACTGAAGCTTTCTTT. Encoded protein: CASSTGRGTEAFF.

The V call is TRBV27, the J call TRBJ2-5, with D perhaps TRBD2 (6 bases). Trimming took off 5 bases at V and 9 bases at J, with 19 bases between the two ends. Germline CDR1 MNHEY, CDR2 SMNVEV (reference sequence). CDR3 length equals 14 residues. DNA for the CDR3: TGTGCCAGCAGTACCGGGACTGCTACTGGGGCCCAGTACTTC. Protein product: CASSTGTATGAQYF.

Note on this clone: Other nucleotide sequences from this sample produce the same CDR3. This sequence joins TRBV11-3 and TRBJ2-7; 8 bases align to TRBD2. The V gene end was trimmed by 3 bases and the J gene end by 4 bases; junction bases not matched to a gene: 2. Germline lookup yields CDR1 SGHNT and CDR2 YENEEA. The CDR3 contains 13 residues. The CDR3 coding sequence is TGTGCCAGCAGCTTGAGCGGGAGTTACGAGCAGTACTTC. It is translated as CASSLSGSYEQYF. The entire variable domain, with the rest obtained from reference TRBV11-3 and TRBJ2-7, is as follows: EAGVVQSPRYKIIEKKQPVAFWCNPISGHNTLYWYLQNLGQGPELLIRYENEEAVDDSQLPKDRFSAERLKGVDSTLKIQPAELGDSAVYLCASSLSGSYEQYFGPGTRLTVT.

The V and J genes are TRBV5-1 and TRBJ2-1; 7 bases fit TRBD2. Unmatched junction bases numbered 4, after V lost 1 base and J lost 3 bases. The CDR3 loop spans 15 amino acids. Germline assignment: CDR1 SGHRS and CDR2 YFSETQ. The CDR3 loop is CASSLSSGNYNEQFF. The CDR3 coding sequence is TGCGCCAGCAGCTTGTCTAGCGGAAACTACAATGAGCAGTTCTTC.

This clone was seen just once. V usage is TRBV7-3 and J usage is TRBJ2-2, with a possible D match to TRBD1 (5 bases). V was cut by 2 bases and J by 5 bases, with 9 bases left in between. Germline V gives CDR1 SGHTA, CDR2 FQGTGA. This CDR3 is built from 14 residues. CDR3 bases: TGTGCCAGCAGCTTACAGGGAAGGACCGGGGAGCTGTTTTTT. It specifies CASSLQGRTGELFF. Full variable domain (remainder filled in from reference TRBV7-3 and TRBJ2-2): GAGVSQTPSNKVTEKGKYVELRCDPISGHTALYWYRQSLGQGPEFLIYFQGTGAADDSGLPNDRFFAVRPEGSVSTLKIQRTERGDSAVYLCASSLQGRTGELFFGEGSRLTVL.

The chain employs TRBV21-1 and TRBJ1-3. TRBV21-1 counts as a pseudogene. The CDR3 totals 13 residues. CDR3 nucleotides: TGTGCCAGCAACCCACGGAGCGGAAACACCATATATTTT. Protein product: CASNPRSGNTIYF.